The present TCR beta chain was sequenced within a study of T cell responses to AZD1222 COVID-19 vaccine. Germline CDR1 reads KGHDR; CDR2 reads SFDVKD. This CDR3 has 15 residues. Trimming shortened V by 1 base and J by 0 bases, and 8 bases separated the two germline ends. TCRdb keeps only in-frame clones here, not all; method: immunoSEQ multiplex PCR. The data show 150,000 to 200,000 clones, 80% to 95% seen once. The sample holds one count of this clone. Sequences were derived from peripheral blood, sampled on day 0 of AZD1222 vaccination. The receptor was derived from an adult in good health. The gene calls are TRBV24-1 and TRBJ2-5, with D perhaps matching TRBD2 (5 bases). CDR3 sequence (DNA): TGTGCCACCAGTGATTTACGGCGGGACCAAGAGACCCAGTACTTC. It is translated as CATSDLRRDQETQYF.